This T cell receptor beta chain derives from a study of beta chain features in type 1 diabetes. Turning to the study itself: Across every sample, 85 million to 120 million sorted cells were examined in total.

Worth noting for this clone: What it recognizes is unknown.

A CD45RO/CCR7/CD25/CD127/CD95/CD27 panel sorted naive, central memory, regulatory and stem cell-like memory CD4+ cells. Post-sort purity exceeded 95% for all sorted populations. TCRB transcripts that were expressed got sequenced, as all of the isolated RNA had been reverse transcribed. TCRdb's table, derived via immunoSEQ multiplex PCR, lists solely in-frame clones and lacks some. The data show 600,000 to 700,000 clones, around 12% seen once. Germline loops: CDR1 MDHEN, CDR2 SYDVKM. CDR3 size: 15 residues. The V and J ends lost 6 bases and 0 bases respectively, with 12 bases between them. Study-level results: Patients' naive, central memory and regulatory TCRB repertoires appeared more alike than those of healthy donors. People with Type 1 diabetes carried modestly yet significantly shorter TCRB CDR3s in all four CD4+ subsets.

The TCR sequence derives from a man aged 25-45 years with type 1 diabetes. This rearrangement joins TRBV28 to TRBJ2-1, with D tentatively TRBD1 or TRBD2 (5 bases each). The sequenced sample was naive CD4+ T cells from blood. DNA of the CDR3: TGTGCCAGCAGCCAAGGGGACCTCTCCTACAATGAGCAGTTCTTC. This sequence encodes CASSQGDLSYNEQFF.